The subject of this entry is one T cell receptor (beta chain). Its antigen is not known. The data belong to a study of T cell responses to AZD1222 COVID-19 vaccine. CDR3 length: 15 amino acids. In germline, CDR1 is MDHEN, CDR2 SYDVKM. V shed 6 bases and J 8 bases; nucleotides not matched to a gene: 12. Study-wide points: Unmutated regions of variants are reportedly targeted by nearly half of spike-specific TCRs. Spike regions recognized by vaccine-associated CD4 TCRs spanned the protein, led by 160-218 and 743-854.

Assay: immunoSEQ multiplex PCR; the TCRdb copy retains only in-frame clones and omits some. The profile covers approximately 4,600 clones, with about 88% appearing a single time and under 6.5% taken by the ten largest. The clonotype was recovered from an adult who received the AZD1222 COVID-19 vaccine. The source was peripheral blood, collected 28 days after the second AZD1222 dose. The J gene is TRBJ1-4, the V gene TRBV28; 7 bases agree with TRBD1. The CDR3 reads CASSDVTGPREKLFF. In nucleotides, the CDR3 is TGTGCCAGCAGCGATGTGACAGGGCCGCGGGAAAAACTGTTTTTT. The full variable domain, rest sourced from reference TRBV28 and TRBJ1-4, is DVKVTQSSRYLVKRTGEKVFLECVQDMDHENMFWYRQDPGLGLRLIYFSYDVKMKEKGDIPEGYSVSREKKERFSLILESASTNQTSMYLCASSDVTGPREKLFFGSGTQLSVL.